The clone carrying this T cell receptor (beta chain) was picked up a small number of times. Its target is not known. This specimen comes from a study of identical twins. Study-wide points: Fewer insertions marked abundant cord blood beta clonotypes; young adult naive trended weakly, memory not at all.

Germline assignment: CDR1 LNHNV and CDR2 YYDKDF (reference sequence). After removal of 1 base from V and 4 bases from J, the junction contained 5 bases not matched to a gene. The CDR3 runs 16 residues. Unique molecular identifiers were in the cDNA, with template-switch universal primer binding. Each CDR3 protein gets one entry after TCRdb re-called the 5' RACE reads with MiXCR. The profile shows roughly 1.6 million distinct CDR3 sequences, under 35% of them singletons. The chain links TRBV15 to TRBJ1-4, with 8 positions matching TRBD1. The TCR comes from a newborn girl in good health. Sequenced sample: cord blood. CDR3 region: CATSRAQGVVNEKLFF. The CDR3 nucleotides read TGTGCCACCAGCAGAGCACAGGGGGTTGTTAATGAAAAACTGTTTTTT. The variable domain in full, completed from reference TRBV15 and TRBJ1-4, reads DAMVIQNPRYQVTQFGKPVTLSCSQTLNHNVMYWYQQKSSQAPKLLFHYYDKDFNNEADTPDNFQSRRPNTSFCFLDIRSPGLGDTAMYLCATSRAQGVVNEKLFFGSGTQLSVL.